The 19 T cell receptor beta chains presented below share a single source sample, sequenced in a study of blood T cell repertoires in COVID-19. This table comes from immunoSEQ multiplex PCR, and its TCRdb copy is limited to in-frame clones, with some not included. The table includes fewer than 250,000 clones, 86% detected once. The specimen sequenced was PBMCs or T cells enriched from blood (not recorded which). The receptors here all came from a woman between 45 and 60 years old who had recovered from COVID-19.

The chain combines TRBV9 with TRBJ1-2; 7 bases match TRBD1. Germline CDR1 reads SGDLS; CDR2 reads YYNGEE. The V gene end was trimmed by 4 bases and the J gene end by 5 bases; junction bases not matched to a gene: 11. There are 15 residues in the CDR3. The CDR3 loop is CASSSTGSGVYGYTF. CDR3 sequence (DNA): TGTGCCAGCAGCTCGACAGGGAGCGGCGTGTATGGCTACACCTTC.

The V gene is TRBV4-2, the J gene TRBJ1-1; D is undetermined. CDR1 is LGHNA, CDR2 YNFKEQ, per germline. V was trimmed by 1 base and J by 6 bases, leaving 9 bases between them. The CDR3 is 13 amino acids. The CDR3 DNA is TGTGCCAGCAGCCAAGCCGGGTCCGCTGAAGCTTTCTTT. Its protein product is CASSQAGSAEAFF.

The chain uses TRBV29-1 and TRBJ1-4, with unresolved D. This CDR3 has 12 amino acids. Germline-derived CDR1 and CDR2 are SQVTM and ANQGSEA. The V gene lost 6 bases and the J gene lost 0 bases, with 5 bases spanning the gap. The CDR3 loop is CSVRATNEKLFF. The CDR3, as DNA: TGCAGCGTCCGGGCAACTAATGAAAAACTGTTTTTT. Combining the CDR3 with reference TRBV29-1 and TRBJ1-4 gives the whole variable domain SAVISQKPSRDICQRGTSLTIQCQVDSQVTMMFWYRQQPGQSLTLIATANQGSEATYESGFVIDKFPISRPNLTFSTLTVSNMSPEDSSIYLCSVRATNEKLFFGSGTQLSVL.

The chain recombines TRBV19 with TRBJ1-6; weak D call: TRBD1 (5 bases). Germline lookup yields CDR1 LNHDA and CDR2 SQIVND (reference sequence). Trimming took off 7 bases at V and 4 bases at J, with 8 bases between the two ends. The CDR3 has 13 residues. The CDR3 is CASTHRYNSPLHF. The CDR3 coding sequence is TGTGCCAGTACACACAGGTATAATTCACCCCTCCACTTT.

This clone was picked up a small number of times. This chain joins TRBV6-1 and TRBJ1-6; 8 bases match TRBD1. CDR3 length: 17 residues. The trim removed 2 bases at V and 2 bases at J, leaving 5 bases unmatched. CDR1 MNHNS and CDR2 SASEGT come from the germline V gene. The CDR3 loop reads CASSEPGQGTYNSPLHF. DNA for the CDR3: TGTGCCAGCAGTGAACCTGGACAGGGCACCTATAATTCACCCCTCCACTTT.

The rearrangement joins TRBV7-9 to TRBJ2-1; the match to TRBD2 covers 8 bases. The CDR3 length is 16 residues. Germline V gives CDR1 SEHNR, CDR2 FQNEAQ (reference sequence). The V segment lost 2 bases and the J segment 10 bases; nucleotides outside the gene matches: 13. CDR3 in DNA: TGTGCCAGCAGCTTAACCGGGACTAGGGGGGATGAGGAGCAGTTCTTC. Translation: CASSLTGTRGDEEQFF.

This clone has a handful of counts. The chain employs TRBV10-3 and TRBJ1-1; 11 nucleotides match TRBD1. With 6 bases clipped from V and 2 bases from J, the junction kept 11 bases outside the gene matches. This CDR3 has 17 residues. CDR1 and CDR2 (germline): ENHRY, SYGVKD. CDR3 amino acids: CAIRVGQGAADNTEAFF. CDR3 DNA sequence: TGTGCCATCAGGGTAGGACAGGGGGCGGCTGATAACACTGAAGCTTTCTTT.

The genes are TRBV7-9 and TRBJ1-1; tentatively, D is TRBD1 (5 bases). Trimming removed 1 base from V and 5 bases from J, with 8 bases in between. CDR1 is SEHNR and CDR2 is FQNEAQ in the germline V gene (reference sequence). The CDR3 consists of 13 residues. The DNA for the CDR3 is TGTGCCAGCAGCTTAGGCGGGACTACTGAAGCTTTCTTT. As protein: CASSLGGTTEAFF.

The gene calls are TRBV28 and TRBJ2-1; no reliable D call. V dropped 5 bases and J dropped 4 bases, with 12 bases sitting between them. Germline assignment: CDR1 MDHEN and CDR2 SYDVKM. CDR3 length: 14 amino acids. The CDR3 DNA sequence: TGTGCCAGCAGTCCGCCTGTGCAGTACAATGAGCAGTTCTTC. Encoded protein: CASSPPVQYNEQFF.

This clone has more than one count but fewer than ten. This sequence joins TRBV6-2 or TRBV6-3 and TRBJ2-7, with D unresolved. The CDR3 consists of 15 residues. The V and J ends lost 1 base and 7 bases respectively, with 17 bases between them. CDR1 is MNHEY, CDR2 SVGEGT, per germline. The CDR3 is CASSYLLTKRGEQYF. The CDR3 DNA reads as TGTGCCAGCAGTTACTTATTGACCAAGCGCGGAGAGCAGTACTTC.

The chain recombines TRBV6-2 or TRBV6-3 with TRBJ1-5; D possibly corresponds to TRBD1 (6 bases). There are 12 residues in the CDR3. Germline assignment: CDR1 MNHEY and CDR2 SVGEGT. Trimming stripped 6 bases from V and 4 bases from J, with 7 bases between. CDR3 coding DNA: TGTGCCAGCAGCAGGGGAAATCAGCCCCAGCATTTT. As protein: CASSRGNQPQHF.

This chain uses TRBV18 with TRBJ2-1; D is uncertain. CDR1 is KGHSH and CDR2 is LQKENI in the germline V gene. CDR3 length: 15 amino acids. V lost 4 bases and J 4 bases, leaving 14 bases between the germline ends. The DNA of the CDR3 is TGTGCCAGCTCACTCTCCGCAGGCTCGTACAATGAGCAGTTCTTC. It translates to CASSLSAGSYNEQFF. Looking up the rest from reference TRBV18 and TRBJ2-1 gives the full variable domain: NAGVMQNPRHLVRRRGQEARLRCSPMKGHSHVYWYRQLPEEGLKFMVYLQKENIIDESGMPKERFSAEFPKEGPSILRIQQVVRGDSAAYFCASSLSAGSYNEQFFGPGTRLTVL.

The V and J genes are TRBV5-6 and TRBJ1-1; D unclear. This CDR3 comprises 14 residues. The V gene lost 4 bases and the J gene lost 5 bases, with 15 bases spanning the gap. CDR1 and CDR2 from the germline V gene are SGHDT and YYEEEE. The CDR3 is CASSHLDRGTEAFF. The CDR3 DNA follows: TGTGCCAGCAGCCACTTGGACCGAGGGACTGAAGCTTTCTTT.

The chain recombines TRBV6-1 with TRBJ1-5, with D possibly TRBD1 on 6 matching bases. Germline values: CDR1 MNHNS, CDR2 SASEGT. Deletions cut 2 bases from V and 3 bases from J, with 17 bases between. The CDR3 runs to 17 residues. CDR3 sequence (DNA): TGTGCCAGCAGTGAACTTGGGGGCTTAAGGGACAATCAGCCCCAGCATTTT. This sequence encodes CASSELGGLRDNQPQHF.

This rearrangement joins TRBV2 to TRBJ1-5, with 7 bases matching TRBD1. Germline V gene sequence: CDR1 SNHLY, CDR2 FYNNEI. V trimming: 5 bases; J trimming: 2 bases; junction bases outside the gene matches: 6. This CDR3 contains 15 residues. CDR3 region: CASSPTGIGNQPQHF. The CDR3 DNA reads TGTGCCAGCAGTCCGACAGGGATTGGCAATCAGCCCCAGCATTTT.

This clone was seen just once. The CDR3 loop reads CAWRRGGQETQYF. Here the CDR3 DNA reads TGTGCCTGGAGGAGAGGAGGGCAAGAGACCCAGTACTTC. The chain combines TRBV30 with TRBJ2-5; D may be TRBD2 (6 bases). Germline V gene sequence: CDR1 GTSNPN, CDR2 SVGIG (reference sequence). With 3 bases removed from V and 2 bases from J, the gap between germline ends came to 10 bases. The CDR3 has 13 amino acids. Full variable domain (remainder filled in from reference TRBV30 and TRBJ2-5): SQTIHQWPATLVQPVGSPLSLECTVEGTSNPNLYWYRQAAGRGLQLLFYSVGIGQISSEVPQNLSASRPQDRQFILSSKKLLLSDSGFYLCAWRRGGQETQYFGPGTRLLVL.

DNA of the CDR3: TGTGCCAGCAGCCTACGGACAGGGGCGGTTGCTGAAGCTTTCTTT. Protein product: CASSLRTGAVAEAFF. This chain links TRBV11-3 with TRBJ1-1, with 9 bases identical to TRBD1. CDR1 is SGHNT, CDR2 YENEEA, per germline. V lost 5 bases, J lost 6 bases, and 10 bases stayed unmatched. The CDR3 is 15 residues long.

The gene calls are TRBV27 and TRBJ1-2, with TRBD1 matching over 7 bases. With V trimmed by 6 bases and J by 4 bases, 8 bases remained unmatched. Germline CDR1 reads MNHEY; CDR2 reads SMNVEV (reference sequence). There are 14 residues in the CDR3. Written as DNA, the CDR3 is TGTGCCAGCAGCGGGGTGAGGGGGCCCTATGGCTACACCTTC. Translation: CASSGVRGPYGYTF.

This clone appeared a few times. The chain links TRBV24-1 to TRBJ2-1; 14 bases line up with TRBD2. The J segment lost 7 bases and the V segment lost 4 bases, leaving 8 bases of the junction unmatched. Germline V gene lookup returns CDR1 KGHDR and CDR2 SFDVKD. This CDR3 is 17 amino acids long. The CDR3 DNA sequence: TGTGCCACCAGTGACCCTAGGAGGACTAGCGGGAGGAATGAGCAGTTCTTC. Its translation is CATSDPRRTSGRNEQFF.